This T cell receptor beta chain was found in a study of cytomegalovirus exposure and HLA in healthy donors (dated by TCRdb to about 2017). Regarding the complete study: According to an earlier analysis of 587 of the donors, about 179 million T cells yielded 117 million unique TCR beta sequences and about 280 Gb of sequence data. An early release covering some 640 HLA-typed donors comprised about 290 gigabases of sequencing data and around 86 million unique TCR sequences. The genetic ancestry cluster associated with self-reported Caucasian donors included 80% to 90% of the roughly 400 genotyped donors. The aim of the study was to test whether cataloging public T cell receptors could identify signatures of past pathogen exposure. The T cell repertoires of under 700 subjects were profiled by immunosequencing and related to cytomegalovirus serostatus. Besides the first cohort of under 700 subjects, a separate validation cohort made up of over 100 different subjects was used. High-throughput TCR immunosequencing, statistical association of individual TCRs with disease status, and machine learning were combined to predict cytomegalovirus infection status. A later analysis re-analyzed previously published TCR beta repertoires from 660 or so donors and added high-resolution HLA genotyping to study TCR occurrence patterns. Rather than using new phenotypic data, the later analysis identified candidate immune exposures from TCR beta sequences and from how often those sequences occurred across donors. An earlier analysis of about 620 of the donors applied high-throughput TCR beta sequencing to assess whether each TCR beta V gene segment acted as functional or pseudogenic. Donor age, sex, ethnicity and CMV serostatus were collected together with the repertoire data. Genome-wide SNP genotypes for about 65% of the roughly 670 donors were used in a later genetic analysis, which treated that subset as a discovery cohort. All discovery cohort repertoires had been generated using a single sequencing platform. HLA typing included class I and class II loci at four-digit resolution. Typing coverage differed by locus: A, B, C, DRB1 and DQB1 were typed in roughly 620-640 donors, DQA1 in 522, DPA1 in approximately 610, and DPB1 in about 450. Five DR-DQ haplotypes were treated as single units for association and clustering because of strong linkage in the cohort. Among 300 to 500 genotyped donors of the cohort, an average of approximately 200,000 unique TCR beta nucleotide sequences was sequenced per donor, of which about 19% were non-productive.

General findings and caveats noted by the study authors: Immune exposure information for the cohort was limited to CMV serostatus. Sequencing depth was assumed to be roughly uniform across donors in the presence/absence analyses, though that assumption may not hold. A further reported finding was that TCR beta sequences accurately predicted the HLA-A and HLA-B alleles for most subjects in the first cohort. Because counts were too low, roughly 18 rarely observed V segments, including chromosome 9 orphons, were left out of the earlier analysis of 587 of the donors. At a false discovery rate of 0.05, a later analysis linked 16,000 or so TCR beta sequences to specific HLA alleles. Most TCR sequences were seen in very few donors, while some public TCRs were found in many individuals. In both the original and validation cohorts, the classifier was reported to diagnose cytomegalovirus status with high specificity and sensitivity. Linkage disequilibrium might explain the correlated functional status among segregating V segments, but an unknown experimental factor could not be ruled out. When HLA alleles, especially DR and DQ, strongly co-occurred, attributing TCR associations to individual alleles was difficult. In a later analysis, HLA-associated TCR beta chains were found to be more clonally expanded and to have lower generation probabilities than equally common non-associated chains. V-gene and J-gene trimming of TCR beta chains was associated with a missense DCLRE1C variant in a later genetic analysis, and the association was replicated in an independent cohort. According to the authors, the approach could potentially be generalized to other disease states and immunological phenotypes. Because some donors lacked HLA typing at each locus, the association tests relied only on the typed subset. In vitro tests confirmed that three of the cytomegalovirus-associated TCR beta chains recognize cytomegalovirus antigens. Compared with the roughly 700-donor mean, donors in an Asian-associated ancestry cluster had fewer N-insertions in productive TCRs, according to a later genetic analysis. In an earlier analysis of under 600 of the donors, most TCR beta V segments were observed in productive rearrangements about 87% or about 30% of the time, broadly matching IMGT annotations. In the study, approximately 160 TCR beta chains were listed as associated with cytomegalovirus. The cohort was sequenced for TCR beta chains only, and without alpha or paired-chain data the features that could be detected were limited. In a later analysis, the rate of TCR association differed among HLA loci, with DRB1 alleles having the most associated TCRs and HLA-C alleles having the fewest. A cluster of highly shared sequence variants was judged likely to represent a technical artifact of the sequencing pipeline. A later analysis found that most CMV-associated TCR beta chains appeared HLA-restricted, with HLA associations seemingly driven largely by CMV exposure. In a later analysis, several top co-occurrence clusters were reported to appear linked to parvovirus B19, influenza, CMV and Epstein-Barr virus.

The receptor library was made with the immunoSEQ multiplex PCR assay. For the multiplex PCR, a mixture combining 60 forward primers for TCR Vbeta segments and 13 reverse primers for TCR Jbeta segments was used. Amplification of the CDR3 region of rearranged TCR beta genes was performed with a multiplex PCR assay on genomic DNA. On the Illumina HiSeq System, the amplified TCR beta libraries were sequenced as 87-base-pair reads. Per the original workflow: Across the 670 or so repertoires, a later analysis counted tens of millions of unique TCR beta chains, roughly 11 million of which were shared by at least two donors. Raw reads were error-corrected and collapsed into unique sequences by a nearest-neighbor algorithm in which closely related sequences were merged to remove PCR and sequencing errors. Alignment of CDR3 sequences to IMGT reference sequences was used to assign V, D and J gene segments. Each retained sequence needed at least a six-nucleotide match to both a V gene segment and a J gene segment. Rearrangements were called productive when the CDR3 lacked stop codons and stayed in frame with V and J; all others were non-productive. CDR3 was defined by IMGT convention, running from the second conserved V-encoded cysteine to the conserved J-encoded phenylalanine. The earlier analysis of about 560 of the donors excluded any sequence lacking an unambiguous match to a single V gene segment. An earlier analysis of over 450 of the donors classified V segments as functional when productive rearrangements were above 56.7% and as segregating when the standard deviation between donors was above 5%. A statistical classification framework was built for diagnosing cytomegalovirus status from the catalog of TCR beta chain sequences. V and J gene assignment, in a later analysis, came from comparing TCR nucleotide sequences with IMGT/GENE-DB human TR gene sequences. A later analysis assigned CDR3 sequences and most-parsimonious VDJ recombination scenarios with the TCRdist pipeline. In a later analysis, each TCR beta chain was defined by its CDR3 amino acid sequence together with its V-gene family, and reads without a unique V-gene family were excluded. To address suspected cross-contamination and a sequencing artifact, a later analysis removed a few hundred highly shared, low-generation-probability nucleotide sequences. For each public chain, a later analysis derived a clonal expansion index from normalized ranks of inferred template counts within each repertoire. In a later analysis, generation probabilities were computed using a VDJ recombination model fitted to out-of-frame rearrangements, and the results were checked against IGoR. Hypergeometric tests were used in a later analysis to score TCR-TCR, TCR-HLA and TCR-CMV co-occurrence, with a repertoire-size bias correction applied to the TCR pairs. False discovery rates were estimated in a later analysis by permuting HLA or CMV assignments 20 times. A later analysis grouped co-occurring TCRs with DBSCAN, adding TCRdist sequence similarity when clustering within HLA-allele-positive subsets. Repertoires with fewer than 30,000 or more than 120,000 public chains were left out of co-occurrence clustering, as were about five repertoires with anomalous nucleotide sharing. The table was pulled from immuneACCESS by TCRdb, which kept in-frame rearrangements only. Such tables lose some clones; where checked, under half of the loss comes from unresolved V genes, and the rest has no known cause. The D gene and trimming were derived from the DNA, and the V and J assignments and clone size from that table. The sample records approximately 130,000 clones, around 75% of which are singletons. The leading ten clones occupy 2.5% to 3.5% of the sample.

Concerning this clone: There is no known antigen for this receptor. At one end, the junction sequence differs from germline, possibly due to a read error.

The cohort comprised some 730 healthy bone marrow donors. All cohort members were sampled while nominally healthy, although unrecorded immune exposures were likely present. The donor was CMV seronegative and was included in the group of over 300 seronegative cohort members. A peripheral blood sample was collected from each donor, and TCR beta sequencing was performed on peripheral blood mononuclear cells. Genomic DNA extraction from the blood cell samples was performed with the Qiagen DNeasy Blood Extraction Kit. Sample: PBMCs. This TCR derives from a young man in good health and CMV-seronegative.

The nucleotide sequence reads as follows: TGTGCTAGCAGCTTAAGGCTAGCGGGAGGGACCGGGGAGCTGTTTTTT. It translates to CASSLRLAGGTGELFF. The chain uses TRBV7-7 and TRBJ2-2; 12 middle bases align to TRBD2. The germline V gene (reference sequence) specifies SSHAT as CDR1 and FNYEAQ as CDR2. From its cysteine to its phenylalanine, the CDR3 spans 16 amino acids. Here the CDR3 DNA is all that survives: 48 bases in frame from base 1.